These T cell receptor beta chains were read from a single sample in a study of blood T cell repertoires in COVID-19. Clones were read by immunoSEQ multiplex PCR, and TCRdb kept only the in-frame ones, dropping some. The sample holds fewer than 150,000 clones; roughly four fifths are singletons and the top ten take 9.5% to 15%. Sequenced input: peripheral blood. All receptors derive from a human donor in a cohort sampled during active COVID-19. The conserved cysteine and the conserved F or W are not part of the CDR3 here.

cdr3_aa j_call cdr3_length v_call
ASSLGLAGTREQY TRBJ2-7 13 TRBV5-1
ASSGPGHSTQY TRBJ2-5 11 TRBV9
ASSPDSRNSPLH TRBJ1-6 12 TRBV19
SGSDRDSGYT TRBJ1-2 10 TRBV29-1
ASSPGQGWGDGYT TRBJ1-2 13 TRBV18
ASSPGLAENEQF TRBJ2-1 12 TRBV18
ASSYTTGGSEKLF TRBJ1-4 13 TRBV6-5
AISERQGQETQY TRBJ2-5 12 TRBV10-3
ASSARDRDFKETQY TRBJ2-5 14 TRBV9
ASLRWYTSSYEQY TRBJ2-7 13 TRBV25-1
ASSSLQGTHEQY TRBJ2-7 12 TRBV5-1
ASSHRSRGEETQY TRBJ2-5 13 TRBV4-1